Reported below is one T cell receptor (beta chain). Its antigen is unidentified. The PCR ran on 60 Vbeta and 13 Jbeta primers. TCRdb's table, derived via immunoSEQ multiplex PCR, lists solely in-frame clones and lacks some. The profile shows about 52,000 clones, around 62% of them singletons. The data derive from a study of cytomegalovirus exposure and HLA in healthy donors. Study as a whole: In an early release, HLA-typed donors contributed tens of millions of unique TCR sequences. Study-level points and caveats: What a later analysis showed was that several of the most significant clusters appeared linked to common viral pathogens.

Nominally healthy donors provided the samples, though records likely missed some immune exposures. CMV serostatus was not recorded for this donor. Material: PBMCs. The sequence derives from a human donor in good health.

Written as DNA, the CDR3 is TGTGCCAGTAGCTCTGGGACTAACCAAGAGACCCAGTACTTC. Translating it yields CASSSGTNQETQYF. V and J are TRBV19 and TRBJ2-5, with 7 positions matching TRBD2. The germline gives CDR1 LNHDA, CDR2 SQIVND (reference sequence). The trim removed 6 bases at V and 0 bases at J, leaving 4 bases unmatched. The length of the CDR3 is 14 residues.